This record concerns one T cell receptor beta chain sequence. Compared with germline, one end of the junction differs, possibly owing to a read error. This CDR3 is 17 amino acids long. The germline gives CDR1 SGDLS, CDR2 YYNGEE. The study enrolled ophthalmopathy donors with moderate-to-severe activity, CAS ≥3, NOSPECS ≥4 and duration under 3 months. The data are from a study of Graves' ophthalmopathy and Graves' hyperthyroidism. Study-level background: Peripheral blood was collected at initial diagnosis, before any treatment.

Scientists amplified the TCR beta CDR3 regions from RNA transcripts. After a first-round RT-PCR with HTBI primers, a second-round multiplex PCR was run. TCRdb re-called the multiplex PCR reads through MiXCR, storing one row per CDR3 protein. The sample shows about 700,000 distinct CDR3 sequences, 40% of them seen only once. The chain joins TRBV9 to TRBJ1-4, with 11 nucleotides matching TRBD1. Material: peripheral blood. The receptor comes from an adult man with Graves' ophthalmopathy. CDR3 DNA sequence: TGTGCTAGCAGCGCCGCCGGGACAGGGGGATATAATGAAAAACTGTTTTTT. Translated, it gives CASSAAGTGGYNEKLFF.